The next 30 T cell receptor beta chains were all read from a single sample in a study of blood T cell repertoires in COVID-19. Assay used: immunoSEQ multiplex PCR; TCRdb lists only in-frame clones, some missing. The table shows 250,000 or so clones, with 83% occurring only once. Specimen: peripheral blood. The source of these receptors is a human donor in a cohort sampled during active COVID-19.

The chain has TRBV12-3 or TRBV12-4 and TRBJ1-1; D uncertain. The germline V and J ends were trimmed by 6 bases and 11 bases, with 13 bases remaining between them. This CDR3 spans 11 amino acids. The CDR3 region is CASSSLRSAFF. The CDR3 DNA reads as TGTGCCAGCAGCTCTTTGAGGAGCGCTTTCTTT.

The CDR3 DNA follows: TGCGCCAGCAGCGCCACGCTAGCAGACGGGACAGATACGCAGTATTTT. This gives the protein CASSATLADGTDTQYF. V usage is TRBV5-1 and J usage is TRBJ2-3; D is possibly TRBD2 (5 bases). CDR1 is SGHRS, CDR2 YFSETQ, per germline. V shed 4 bases and J shed 3 bases, with 18 bases lying between them. CDR3 length: 16 amino acids.

V is TRBV25-1 and J is TRBJ1-4; 8 bases agree with TRBD1. Germline CDR1 is MGHDK and CDR2 is SYGVNS. This CDR3 is 13 amino acids long. V shed 7 bases, J shed 5 bases, and the junction held 3 bases outside the gene matches. The CDR3 DNA reads as TGTGCCAGCACTGGACAGGGAAATGAAAAACTGTTTTTT. This sequence encodes CASTGQGNEKLFF.

The rearrangement uses TRBV2 and TRBJ2-3, with 10 nucleotides matching TRBD1. The CDR3 is made up of 16 amino acids. V dropped 8 bases and J dropped 1; count of bases not matched to a gene: 9. Germline V gives CDR1 SNHLY, CDR2 FYNNEI. The CDR3 loop is CASPRLGTGGTDTQYF. In nucleotides, the CDR3 is TGTGCCAGCCCAAGACTCGGGACAGGGGGCACAGATACGCAGTATTTT. Supplemented by reference TRBV2 and TRBJ2-3, the full variable domain reads EPEVTQTPSHQVTQMGQEVILRCVPISNHLYFYWYRQILGQKVEFLVSFYNNEISEKSEIFDDQFSVERPDGSNFTLKIRSTKLEDSAMYFCASPRLGTGGTDTQYFGPGTRLTVL.

Here the CDR3 reads CAISGQGVNSPLHF. CDR3 sequence (DNA): TGTGCCATCTCCGGACAGGGGGTCAATTCACCCCTCCACTTT. V usage is TRBV10-3 and J usage is TRBJ1-6, with 10 bases matching TRBD1. Germline CDR1 reads ENHRY; CDR2 reads SYGVKD. V shed 8 bases, J shed 7 bases, and the junction held 5 bases outside the gene matches. The CDR3 contains 14 residues.

The rearrangement uses TRBV7-9 and TRBJ1-5, with D possibly matching TRBD1 (6 bases). The V gene lost 1 base and the J gene lost 4 bases, with 8 bases spanning the gap. CDR3 size: 14 residues. The germline CDR1 and CDR2 sequences are SEHNR and FQNEAQ (reference sequence). The CDR3 nucleotides are TGTGCCAGCAGCTTAGACGGGACAAATCAGCCCCAGCATTTT. Translated: CASSLDGTNQPQHF.

The chain couples TRBV3-1 (or the pseudogene TRBV3-2) to TRBJ1-5; a weak D match, TRBD1 (6 bases). Germline V lookup: CDR1 LGHDT, CDR2 YNNKEL (reference sequence). V lost 0 bases and J 9 bases, leaving 15 bases between the germline ends. CDR3 length: 15 residues. The CDR3 reads CASSQDAGRGWPQHF. The CDR3 DNA is TGTGCCAGCAGCCAAGACGCAGGGAGGGGGTGGCCCCAGCATTTT.

The chain uses TRBV5-1 and TRBJ1-4, with 7 bases identical to TRBD1. Trimming cost V 5 bases and J 4 bases; bases outside gene matches: 11. The CDR3 has 16 residues. Germline V gives CDR1 SGHRS, CDR2 YFSETQ. The CDR3 DNA sequence: TGCGCCAGCAGTGGAATGACAGGGAAGGTTAATGAAAAACTGTTTTTT. Protein: CASSGMTGKVNEKLFF.

The rearrangement links TRBV5-1 to TRBJ2-4; 7 bases line up with TRBD1. The CDR3 is 15 amino acids. Germline V gene data show CDR1 as SGHRS and CDR2 as YFSETQ. J was trimmed by 11 bases and V by 4 bases; bases with no gene match: 15. In DNA, the CDR3 is TGCGCCAGCAGCCCCTCGGGACAGTCCCCCGGTCTTCAGTACTTC. This translates into CASSPSGQSPGLQYF.

The genes are TRBV4-2 and TRBJ1-1; a possible D gene is TRBD1 (6 bases). The CDR3 runs to 13 residues. Trimming took 6 bases from V and 3 from J, leaving 11 bases between them. CDR1 and CDR2 (germline): LGHNA, YNFKEQ. In nucleotides, the CDR3 is TGTGCCAGCAGGCGGGGGCAGGACACTGAAGCTTTCTTT. The encoded protein is CASRRGQDTEAFF.

The chain links TRBV5-8 to TRBJ2-3; the D is unclear. The CDR3 has 12 amino acids. V lost 7 bases to trimming and J lost 2 bases, with 8 bases between them. CDR1 SGHTS and CDR2 YDEGEE come from the germline V gene. In DNA, the CDR3 is TGTGCCAGCGTCTCCTACACAGATACGCAGTATTTT. The encoded protein is CASVSYTDTQYF.

In DNA form, the CDR3 reads TGTGCCAGCAGCCATGCAGGGAATCAAGAGACCCAGTACTTC. It yields the protein CASSHAGNQETQYF. The chain couples TRBV28 to TRBJ2-5; the D gene is possibly TRBD1 (5 bases). Germline lookup yields CDR1 MDHEN and CDR2 SYDVKM. CDR3 length equals 14 residues. With 6 bases removed from V and 2 bases from J, the gap between germline ends came to 13 bases. The full variable domain, its missing parts supplied by reference TRBV28 and TRBJ2-5, is DVKVTQSSRYLVKRTGEKVFLECVQDMDHENMFWYRQDPGLGLRLIYFSYDVKMKEKGDIPEGYSVSREKKERFSLILESASTNQTSMYLCASSHAGNQETQYFGPGTRLLVL.

The V gene is TRBV5-1, the J gene TRBJ2-5, with 8 bases that match TRBD2. Losses at the gene ends were 4 bases for V and 0 bases for J; bases not matched to a gene: 5. The CDR3 spans 15 residues. The germline gives CDR1 SGHRS, CDR2 YFSETQ. DNA for the CDR3: TGCGCCAGCAGCCCCCGGGGGGGGGACCAAGAGACCCAGTACTTC. It yields the protein CASSPRGGDQETQYF.

J is TRBJ2-3 and V is TRBV20-1; D might be TRBD2 (6 bases). Trimming took 3 bases from V and 5 from J, leaving 6 bases between them. Germline V gene lookup returns CDR1 DFQATT and CDR2 SNEGSKA (reference sequence). This CDR3 contains 11 residues. The CDR3 spells CSARGGDTQYF. CDR3 in DNA: TGCAGTGCTAGGGGGGGAGATACGCAGTATTTT.

The chain employs TRBV6-5 and TRBJ2-7; 7 bases map to TRBD2. Germline V gene lookup returns CDR1 MNHEY and CDR2 SVGAGI. The V gene end was trimmed by 0 bases and the J gene end by 0 bases; junction bases not matched to a gene: 2. The CDR3 is 15 residues long. For the CDR3, the DNA is TGTGCCAGCAGTTACTCTGGCGGGAGCTCCTACGAGCAGTACTTC. Its protein product is CASSYSGGSSYEQYF.

This sequence joins TRBV5-5 and TRBJ2-7, with a weak D call TRBD1 (6 bases). This CDR3 region has 13 residues. Germline values: CDR1 SGHKS, CDR2 YYEKEE (reference sequence). V lost 5 bases and J 7 bases, leaving 16 bases between the germline ends. The chain's CDR3 is CASSLLGGTEQYF. CDR3 nucleotides: TGTGCCAGCAGTTTGTTAGGGGGAACGGAGCAGTACTTC.

The V gene is TRBV15, the J gene TRBJ1-5; 8 bases fit TRBD1. V shed 0 bases and J 7 bases; nucleotides not matched to a gene: 20. The germline gives CDR1 LNHNV, CDR2 YYDKDF (reference sequence). This CDR3 is 20 amino acids long. CDR3 sequence (DNA): TGTGCCACCAGCAGAGATAAGGTTTACGACGGGACAGGATATTCGCAGCCCCAGCATTTT. It translates to CATSRDKVYDGTGYSQPQHF. The variable domain in full, with the rest retrieved from reference TRBV15 and TRBJ1-5, is DAMVIQNPRYQVTQFGKPVTLSCSQTLNHNVMYWYQQKSSQAPKLLFHYYDKDFNNEADTPDNFQSRRPNTSFCFLDIRSPGLGDTAMYLCATSRDKVYDGTGYSQPQHFGDGTRLSIL.

CDR3 protein: CASSNSYGYTF. The CDR3 nucleotides are TGTGCCAGTAGCAATTCCTATGGCTACACCTTC. This sequence joins TRBV19 and TRBJ1-2, with D unclear. Germline V CDR1 and CDR2: LNHDA, SQIVND (reference sequence). This CDR3 region has 11 residues. V was trimmed by 6 bases and J by 4 bases, leaving 6 bases between them.

On this clone itself: This same CDR3 is encoded by further DNA sequences in the sample. This chain links TRBV11-3 with TRBJ1-1, with a tentative D call TRBD1 (5 bases). There are 13 residues in the CDR3. Germline V gene data show CDR1 as SGHNT and CDR2 as YENEEA. With 2 bases removed from V and 3 bases from J, the gap between germline ends came to 7 bases. The CDR3 here is CASSLQGDTEAFF. The CDR3 nucleotides read TGTGCCAGCAGCTTACAGGGTGACACTGAAGCTTTCTTT. The complete variable domain, with remaining parts taken from reference TRBV11-3 and TRBJ1-1, reads EAGVVQSPRYKIIEKKQPVAFWCNPISGHNTLYWYLQNLGQGPELLIRYENEEAVDDSQLPKDRFSAERLKGVDSTLKIQPAELGDSAVYLCASSLQGDTEAFFGQGTRLTVV.

This clone was seen a few times. The CDR3 spells CASSIAPGGTTGYTF. CDR3 sequence (DNA): TGTGCCAGTAGTATAGCCCCGGGTGGGACTACTGGCTACACCTTC. The chain joins TRBV19 to TRBJ1-2, with a tentative D call TRBD1 (5 bases). Germline V gene data show CDR1 as LNHDA and CDR2 as SQIVND (reference sequence). The CDR3 runs 15 residues. Trimming removed 1 base from V and 7 bases from J, with 16 bases in between.

The CDR3 nucleotides are TGTGCCAGCAGCTTACCGGGACAGGGAAATGAAAAACTGTTTTTT. Translated, it gives CASSLPGQGNEKLFF. V and J are TRBV7-9 and TRBJ1-4; 9 nucleotides match TRBD1. This CDR3 has 15 amino acids. V shed 2 bases and J 5 bases; nucleotides not matched to a gene: 3. CDR1 and CDR2 (germline): SEHNR, FQNEAQ (reference sequence).

The table lists this clone with a count of one. This sequence joins TRBV19 and TRBJ2-1, with 10 bases identical to TRBD2. The CDR3 runs to 15 residues. The germline CDR1 and CDR2 sequences are LNHDA and SQIVND (reference sequence). V was clipped by 6 bases and J by 7 bases; unmatched bases: 9. In nucleotides, the CDR3 is TGTGCCAGTAGGAGACAGCGGGGGGGCATGAATGAGCAGTTCTTC. It is translated as CASRRQRGGMNEQFF.

The V call is TRBV10-1, the J call TRBJ1-6; the match to TRBD1 covers 8 bases. CDR1 is WNHNN and CDR2 is SYGVQD in the germline V gene (reference sequence). The length of the CDR3 is 13 residues. Trimming cost V 6 bases and J 16 bases; bases outside gene matches: 11. The CDR3 coding sequence is TGCGCCAGCAGCGTTGGACAGGGCCACCTACTCCACTTT. This gives the protein CASSVGQGHLLHF.

The chain links TRBV29-1 to TRBJ2-1; maybe TRBD2 (5 bases). The CDR3 has 15 residues. CDR1 is SQVTM, CDR2 ANQGSEA, per germline. V lost 4 bases and J lost 4, with 17 bases in between. CDR3 sequence (DNA): TGCAGCGTTGGGAAAGGGCTAGCAGAATACAATGAGCAGTTCTTC. The encoded protein is CSVGKGLAEYNEQFF.

This clone occurred many times. The chain employs TRBV29-1 and TRBJ1-5; a possible D gene is TRBD1 (5 bases). Germline V gives CDR1 SQVTM, CDR2 ANQGSEA. The V end lost 6 bases, the J end lost 4 bases, and 13 bases lay between the germline ends. There are 13 residues in the CDR3. In DNA form, the CDR3 reads TGCAGCGTCGCCGACAGTATTAATCAGCCCCAGCATTTT. As protein: CSVADSINQPQHF.

This clone was recorded only once. This rearrangement joins TRBV7-3 to TRBJ2-1; 14 positions agree with TRBD2. There are 15 residues in the CDR3. Germline values: CDR1 SGHTA, CDR2 FQGTGA. The J segment lost 7 bases and the V segment lost 5 bases, leaving 4 bases of the junction unmatched. DNA of the CDR3: TGTGCCAGCAGCCCCCGGACTAGCGGGGGGAATGAGCAGTTCTTC. Translation gives CASSPRTSGGNEQFF. The full variable domain, with the rest looked up from reference TRBV7-3 and TRBJ2-1, is GAGVSQTPSNKVTEKGKYVELRCDPISGHTALYWYRQSLGQGPEFLIYFQGTGAADDSGLPNDRFFAVRPEGSVSTLKIQRTERGDSAVYLCASSPRTSGGNEQFFGPGTRLTVL.

The gene calls are TRBV6-5 and TRBJ2-3; perhaps TRBD1 as D (5 bases). The CDR3 runs 15 residues. CDR1 is MNHEY, CDR2 SVGAGI, per germline. V dropped 5 bases and J dropped 1 base, with 13 bases sitting between them. CDR3 nucleotide sequence: TGTGCCAGCAGTCCCTACACGACAGGCACAGATACGCAGTATTTT. This codes for CASSPYTTGTDTQYF.

The chain employs TRBV28 and TRBJ2-5, with 12 bases lining up with TRBD2. The V gene end was trimmed by 6 bases and the J gene end by 4 bases; junction bases not matched to a gene: 9. This CDR3 has 16 amino acids. CDR1 and CDR2 (germline): MDHEN, SYDVKM. The CDR3 loop is CASRILAGGVGETQYF. The CDR3 DNA is TGTGCCAGCAGGATCCTAGCGGGAGGGGTCGGAGAGACCCAGTACTTC.

The chain employs TRBV11-2 and TRBJ2-3, with a possible D match to TRBD2 (7 bases). V was clipped by 5 bases and J by 4 bases, with 16 bases between them. From germline, CDR1 is SGHAT and CDR2 FQNNGV. The CDR3 consists of 15 residues. CDR3 coding DNA: TGTGCCAGCAGCCGACTGGGAGGGGGGGCAGATACGCAGTATTTT. It yields the protein CASSRLGGGADTQYF.

The rearrangement joins TRBV28 to TRBJ2-1; 11 nucleotides align to TRBD2. The V and J ends lost 4 bases and 7 bases, in that order; junction bases with no gene match: 6. Germline V gives CDR1 MDHEN, CDR2 SYDVKM. The CDR3 has 15 residues. CDR3 amino acids: CASSSSTSGRNEQFF. The CDR3 nucleotides are TGTGCCAGCAGTTCCTCTACTAGCGGGAGAAATGAGCAGTTCTTC.